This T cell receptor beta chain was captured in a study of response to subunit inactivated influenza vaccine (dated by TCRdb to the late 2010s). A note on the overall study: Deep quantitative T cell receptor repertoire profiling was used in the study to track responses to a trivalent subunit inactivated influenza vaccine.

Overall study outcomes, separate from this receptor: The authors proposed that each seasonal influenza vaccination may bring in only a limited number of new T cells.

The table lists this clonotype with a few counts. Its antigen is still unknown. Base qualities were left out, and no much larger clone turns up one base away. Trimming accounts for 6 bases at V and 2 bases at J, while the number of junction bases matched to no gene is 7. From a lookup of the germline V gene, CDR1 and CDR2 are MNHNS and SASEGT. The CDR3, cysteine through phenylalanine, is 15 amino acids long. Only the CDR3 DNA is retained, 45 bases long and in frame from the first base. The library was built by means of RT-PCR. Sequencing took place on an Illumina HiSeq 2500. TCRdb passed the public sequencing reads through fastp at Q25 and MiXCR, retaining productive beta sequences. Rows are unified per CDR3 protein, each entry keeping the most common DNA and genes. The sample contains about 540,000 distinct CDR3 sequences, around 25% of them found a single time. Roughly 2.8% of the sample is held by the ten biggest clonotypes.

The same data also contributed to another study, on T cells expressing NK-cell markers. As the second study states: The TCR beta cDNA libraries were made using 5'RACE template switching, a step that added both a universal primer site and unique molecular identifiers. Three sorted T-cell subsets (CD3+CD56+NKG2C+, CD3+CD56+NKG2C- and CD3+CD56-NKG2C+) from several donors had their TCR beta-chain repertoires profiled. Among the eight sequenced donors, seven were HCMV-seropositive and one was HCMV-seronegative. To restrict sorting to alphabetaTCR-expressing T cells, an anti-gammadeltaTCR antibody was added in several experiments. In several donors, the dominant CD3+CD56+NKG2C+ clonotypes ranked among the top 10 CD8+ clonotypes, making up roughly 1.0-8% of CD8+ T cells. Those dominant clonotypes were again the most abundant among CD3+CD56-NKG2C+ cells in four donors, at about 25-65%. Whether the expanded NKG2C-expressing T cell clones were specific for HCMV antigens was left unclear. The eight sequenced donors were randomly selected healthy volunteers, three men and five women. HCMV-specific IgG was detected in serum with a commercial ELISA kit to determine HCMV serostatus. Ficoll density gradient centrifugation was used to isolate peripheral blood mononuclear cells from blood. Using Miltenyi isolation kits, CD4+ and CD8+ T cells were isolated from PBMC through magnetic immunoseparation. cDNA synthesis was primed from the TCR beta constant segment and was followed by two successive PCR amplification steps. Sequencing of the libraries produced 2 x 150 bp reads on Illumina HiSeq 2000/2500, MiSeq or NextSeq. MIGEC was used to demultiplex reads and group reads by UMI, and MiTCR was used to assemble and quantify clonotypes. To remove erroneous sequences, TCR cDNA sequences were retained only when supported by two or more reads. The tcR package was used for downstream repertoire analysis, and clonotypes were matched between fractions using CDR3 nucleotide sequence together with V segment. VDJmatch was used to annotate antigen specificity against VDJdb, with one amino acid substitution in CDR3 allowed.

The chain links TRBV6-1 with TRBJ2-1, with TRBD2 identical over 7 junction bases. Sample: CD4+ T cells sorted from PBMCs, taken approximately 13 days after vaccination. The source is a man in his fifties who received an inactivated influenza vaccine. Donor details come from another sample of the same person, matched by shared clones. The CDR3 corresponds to CASRTSGVAYNEQFF. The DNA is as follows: TGTGCCAGCAGAACAAGCGGGGTGGCCTACAATGAGCAGTTCTTC.